This T cell receptor beta chain was obtained from a study of T-cell reconstitution after alpha-beta-depleted transplantation in children. General study results and limits: T-cell numbers and diversity one year post-transplant derived largely from freshly generated T cells. Recipient T cells and thymic progenitors that survived were the source of the high TCRbeta diversity seen at day 60 in some patients. There were reportedly several hundred expanded graft clones from which alpha-beta T cells came about two months after transplant.

As concerns this clonotype: The target antigen is unknown.

Deletions cut 1 base from V and 4 bases from J, with 4 bases between. CDR3 length equals 12 residues. CDR1 is SGDLS, CDR2 YYNGEE, per germline. Preparation of the TCRbeta library used unique molecular identifiers. TCRdb reprocessed the PCR reads with MiXCR, giving one entry per CDR3 protein. This sample carries fewer than 750,000 distinct CDR3 sequences, about 21% of them seen once, and the ten largest clones take around 14%. The receptor was isolated from a boy younger than two who had a stem cell transplant for acute myeloid leukemia, so the T cells may come from the graft donor. The sample consisted of PBMCs, mostly from graft donor cells, taken 360 days after TCRalphabeta/CD19-depleted stem cell transplant. The J gene is TRBJ2-3, the V gene TRBV9; D not resolved. The CDR3 spells CASSVWSDTQYF. CDR3 bases: TGTGCCAGCAGCGTATGGTCAGATACGCAGTATTTT.